Shown below are 2 T cell receptor beta chains from a single sample sequenced in a study of blood T cell repertoires in COVID-19. Assay: immunoSEQ multiplex PCR; the TCRdb copy retains only in-frame clones and omits some. The sample yields approximately 200,000 clones, around 86% seen once. The sequenced material came from PBMCs or T cells enriched from blood (not recorded which). These receptors all come from a woman in her 30s who had recovered from COVID-19.

The rearrangement joins TRBV5-1 to TRBJ2-1; 7 nucleotides line up with TRBD2. Germline CDR1 SGHRS, CDR2 YFSETQ. Trimming at V came to 4 bases and at J to 8 bases, leaving 3 bases not matched to a gene. The CDR3 spans 12 residues. In DNA form, the CDR3 reads TGCGCCAGCAGCCCGGGACTACATGAGCAGTTCTTC. As protein: CASSPGLHEQFF.

The V call is TRBV7-9, the J call TRBJ2-2; 9 bases match TRBD2. Germline V CDR1 and CDR2: SEHNR, FQNEAQ (reference sequence). V shed 2 bases, J shed 3 bases, and the junction held 7 bases outside the gene matches. There are 17 residues in the CDR3. DNA of the CDR3: TGTGCCAGCAGCTTACTAGGCGGGAGGGCGTACACCGGGGAGCTGTTTTTT. This translates into CASSLLGGRAYTGELFF. Filled out from reference TRBV7-9 and TRBJ2-2, the complete variable domain reads DTGVSQNPRHKITKRGQNVTFRCDPISEHNRLYWYRQTLGQGPEFLTYFQNEAQLEKSRLLSDRFSAERPKGSFSTLEIQRTEQGDSAMYLCASSLLGGRAYTGELFFGEGSRLTVL.